A selection of T cell receptor beta chains follows, all from one sample in a study of blood T cell repertoires in COVID-19. Clones were read by immunoSEQ multiplex PCR, and TCRdb kept only the in-frame ones, dropping some. The sample has about 140,000 clones; 84% are singletons. The sample taken for sequencing was peripheral blood. The receptors stem from a woman over 75 in a cohort sampled during active or convalescent COVID-19. The CDR3 runs from the conserved cysteine through the conserved F or W. Fields, in order: D gene, J gene, clone size, V gene, CDR3 protein, CDR3 DNA. A D gene is named only where the DNA matches it firmly. Clone sizes are given selectively: once, few, many, or a class where the clone is expanded.

D: NA; J: TRBJ2-6; size: NA; V: TRBV6-2/TRBV6-3; CDR3: CASSYSITSGANVLTF; DNA: TGTGCCAGCAGTTACTCTATCACATCCGGGGCCAACGTCCTGACTTTC
D: NA; J: TRBJ1-2; size: NA; V: TRBV15; CDR3: CATSTIGAARAFYGYTF; DNA: TGTGCCACCAGCACTATTGGTGCGGCCCGAGCGTTTTATGGCTACACCTTC
D: NA; J: TRBJ1-6; size: NA; V: TRBV21-1; CDR3: CASSKSRAPNEGSPLHF; DNA: TGTGCCAGCAGCAAATCTCGAGCGCCCAATGAAGGTTCACCCCTCCACTTT
D: NA; J: TRBJ2-3; size: NA; V: TRBV10-3; CDR3: CAISGSQGGTDTQYF; DNA: TGTGCCATCAGTGGGTCGCAGGGTGGAACAGATACGCAGTATTTT
D: NA; J: TRBJ1-1; size: NA; V: TRBV18; CDR3: CASSRTDSYPEAFF; DNA: TGTGCCAGCTCACGCACAGACAGCTACCCTGAAGCTTTCTTT
D: NA; J: TRBJ2-3; size: NA; V: TRBV2; CDR3: CASSLRGATDTQYF; DNA: TGTGCCAGCAGCCTCCGGGGGGCCACAGATACGCAGTATTTT
D: TRBD1; J: TRBJ1-5; size: few; V: TRBV7-9; CDR3: CASRGQGNNQPQHF; DNA: TGTGCCAGCAGGGGACAGGGGAACAATCAGCCCCAGCATTTT
D: NA; J: TRBJ1-3; size: NA; V: TRBV5-1; CDR3: CASSAYGAYSGNTIYF; DNA: TGCGCCAGCAGCGCTTATGGGGCTTATTCTGGAAACACCATATATTTT
D: NA; J: TRBJ1-2; size: NA; V: TRBV15; CDR3: CATSRDSNYGYTF; DNA: TGTGCCACCAGCAGGGACAGTAACTATGGCTACACCTTC
D: NA; J: TRBJ2-1; size: NA; V: TRBV29-1; CDR3: CSVLGRERFNEQFF; DNA: TGCAGCGTTCTCGGCAGGGAAAGATTCAATGAGCAGTTCTTC
D: NA; J: TRBJ1-3; size: NA; V: TRBV9; CDR3: CASSPRRQGNTIYF; DNA: TGTGCCAGCAGCCCCCGTCGACAGGGAAACACCATATATTTT
D: NA; J: TRBJ1-6; size: NA; V: TRBV5-1; CDR3: CASCRAGADNSPLHF; DNA: TGCGCCAGCTGCCGGGCGGGGGCAGATAATTCACCCCTCCACTTT
D: NA; J: TRBJ1-1; size: NA; V: TRBV5-8; CDR3: CASSLFRNTEAFF; DNA: TGTGCCAGCAGCTTGTTTAGGAACACTGAAGCTTTCTTT
D: NA; J: TRBJ1-2; size: NA; V: TRBV18; CDR3: CASSPAEALGNGYTF; DNA: TGTGCCAGCTCTCCGGCGGAGGCCCTAGGGAATGGCTACACCTTC
D: NA; J: TRBJ2-3; size: NA; V: TRBV29-1; CDR3: CSVGNTDTQYF; DNA: TGCAGCGTTGGTAACACAGATACGCAGTATTTT
D: NA; J: TRBJ1-1; size: NA; V: TRBV4-1; CDR3: CASSQGWGGNTEAFF; DNA: TGCGCCAGCAGCCAAGGGTGGGGGGGCAACACTGAAGCTTTCTTT
D: NA; J: TRBJ2-5; size: NA; V: TRBV19; CDR3: CASSTRQGRGETQYF; DNA: TGTGCCAGTAGTACCCGACAGGGGAGGGGAGAGACCCAGTACTTC
D: NA; J: TRBJ2-3; size: once; V: TRBV19; CDR3: CASSSNADTQYF; DNA: TGTGCCAGTAGTTCTAACGCAGATACGCAGTATTTT
D: TRBD2; J: TRBJ2-1; size: few; V: TRBV5-4; CDR3: CASSRTSGYSYNEQFF; DNA: TGTGCCAGCAGCCGGACTAGCGGGTACTCCTACAATGAGCAGTTCTTC
D: NA; J: TRBJ1-2; size: NA; V: TRBV6-6; CDR3: CASAANYGYTF; DNA: TGTGCCAGCGCAGCTAACTATGGCTACACCTTC
D: TRBD2; J: TRBJ2-1; size: NA; V: TRBV18; CDR3: CASSSYPSGGTLPNNEQFF; DNA: TGTGCCAGCTCCTCCTACCCTAGCGGGGGGACCTTACCTAACAATGAGCAGTTCTTC
D: TRBD1; J: TRBJ1-2; size: NA; V: TRBV3-1/TRBV3-2; CDR3: CASSTGGYGYTF; DNA: TGTGCCAGCAGTACAGGGGGCTATGGCTACACCTTC
D: TRBD2; J: TRBJ2-5; size: once; V: TRBV27; CDR3: CASSLRGGIKRTQYF; DNA: TGTGCCAGCAGTTTACGGGGGGGAATCAAGAGAACCCAGTACTTC